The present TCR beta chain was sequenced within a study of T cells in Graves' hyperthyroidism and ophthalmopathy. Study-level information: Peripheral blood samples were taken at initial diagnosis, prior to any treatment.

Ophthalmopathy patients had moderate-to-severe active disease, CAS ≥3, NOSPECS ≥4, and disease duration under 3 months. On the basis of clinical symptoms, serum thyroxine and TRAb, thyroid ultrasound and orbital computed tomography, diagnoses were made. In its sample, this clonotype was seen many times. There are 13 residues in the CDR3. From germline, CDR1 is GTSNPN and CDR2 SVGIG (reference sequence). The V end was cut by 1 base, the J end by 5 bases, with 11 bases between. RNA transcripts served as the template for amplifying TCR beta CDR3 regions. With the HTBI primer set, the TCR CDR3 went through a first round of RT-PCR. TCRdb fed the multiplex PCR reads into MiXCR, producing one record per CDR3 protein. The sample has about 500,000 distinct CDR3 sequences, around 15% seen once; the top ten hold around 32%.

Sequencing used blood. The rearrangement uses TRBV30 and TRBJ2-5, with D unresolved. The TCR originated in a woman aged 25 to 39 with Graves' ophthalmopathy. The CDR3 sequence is CAWSEAARETQYF. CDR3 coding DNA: TGTGCCTGGAGTGAGGCAGCGAGGGAGACCCAGTACTTC.